What follows are 28 T cell receptor beta chains derived from one specimen sequenced in a study of blood T cell repertoires in COVID-19. The assay was immunoSEQ multiplex PCR, and TCRdb's table has in-frame clones only and misses some. Among 99,000 or so clones listed, about four fifths were seen once. The material sequenced was peripheral blood. The receptors were sampled from a man in his 70s with active or convalescent COVID-19.

This chain uses TRBV2 with TRBJ1-1; the match to TRBD1 covers 12 bases. Looked up from germline, CDR1 is SNHLY and CDR2 is FYNNEI. The CDR3 has 17 amino acids. J gave up 4 bases and V 5 bases, and 11 bases lay outside the gene matches. CDR3 amino acids: CASSFIGTGGGGTEAFF. As DNA, the CDR3 is TGTGCCAGCAGTTTTATCGGGACAGGGGGCGGAGGCACTGAAGCTTTCTTT.

V and J are TRBV4-1 and TRBJ1-1; D is ambiguous. Germline V lookup: CDR1 MGHRA, CDR2 YSYEKL. The CDR3 runs 15 residues. V lost 0 bases and J lost 7, with 15 bases in between. CDR3 bases: TGCGCCAGCAGCCAAGAAGTCACAAGGCGGGTTGAAGCTTTCTTT. It specifies CASSQEVTRRVEAFF.

V and J are TRBV3-1 (or the pseudogene TRBV3-2) and TRBJ1-2; D gene uncertain. V gave up 1 base and J gave up 0 bases, with 3 bases separating them. The V gene's germline CDR1 is LGHDT and CDR2 YNNKEL (reference sequence). The CDR3 spans 13 residues. CDR3 in DNA: TGTGCCAGCAGCCAAGCAGCTAACTATGGCTACACCTTC. This translates into CASSQAANYGYTF.

This chain uses TRBV21-1 with TRBJ1-1; no check of the table's D call, TRBD1, against the DNA was made. TRBV21-1 is designated a pseudogene. This CDR3 is built from 12 residues. The CDR3 DNA is TGTGCCAGCAGACGTGACAGACGTGAAGCTTTCTTT. Residues: CASRRDRREAFF.

V usage is TRBV5-8 and J usage is TRBJ1-3, with D uncertain. The CDR3 totals 16 residues. V was clipped by 4 bases and J by 2 bases, with 16 bases between them. Germline V gene sequence: CDR1 SGHTS, CDR2 YDEGEE. CDR3 sequence: CASSPKYAFPGNTIYF. CDR3 bases: TGTGCCAGCAGCCCTAAATACGCATTCCCTGGAAACACCATATATTTT. The full variable domain, in which reference TRBV5-8 and TRBJ1-3 provide the parts outside the CDR3, is EAGVTQSPTHLIKTRGQQATLRCSPISGHTSVYWYQQALGLGLQFLLWYDEGEERNRGNFPPRFSGRQFPNYSSELNVNALELEDSALYLCASSPKYAFPGNTIYFGEGSWLTVV.

This rearrangement joins TRBV28 to TRBJ1-6, with D hard to call. The CDR3 runs 13 residues. V gave up 6 bases and J gave up 2 bases, with 5 bases separating them. Germline assignment: CDR1 MDHEN and CDR2 SYDVKM. CDR3 sequence: CASRPAYNSPLHF. Written as DNA, the CDR3 is TGTGCCAGCAGGCCGGCCTATAATTCACCCCTCCACTTT. Together with reference TRBV28 and TRBJ1-6, the CDR3 gives the full variable domain: DVKVTQSSRYLVKRTGEKVFLECVQDMDHENMFWYRQDPGLGLRLIYFSYDVKMKEKGDIPEGYSVSREKKERFSLILESASTNQTSMYLCASRPAYNSPLHFGNGTRLTVT.

The chain recombines TRBV29-1 with TRBJ2-7, with D uncertain. The V end was cut by 3 bases, the J end by 5 bases, with 8 bases between. The CDR3 length is 11 residues. Germline V gene sequence: CDR1 SQVTM, CDR2 ANQGSEA. This CDR3 reads CSVELSDEQYF. In DNA, the CDR3 is TGCAGCGTTGAGTTGTCCGACGAGCAGTACTTC.

This sequence joins TRBV4-3 and TRBJ2-1; 9 nucleotides align to TRBD1. Trimming at V came to 0 bases and at J to 8 bases, leaving 5 bases not matched to a gene. The germline V gene has CDR1 LGHNA and CDR2 YSLEER. This CDR3 contains 15 residues. The DNA of the CDR3 is TGCGCCAGCAGCCAAGAAAGGACAGGGGTTCATGAGCAGTTCTTC. Encoded protein: CASSQERTGVHEQFF.

As DNA, the CDR3 is TGTGCCAGCAGCGTAGTCCCAGGGAATGGCTACACCTTC. Translating gives CASSVVPGNGYTF. The chain combines TRBV9 with TRBJ1-2; tentatively, D is TRBD1 (5 bases). Trimming removed 0 bases from V and 6 bases from J, with 9 bases in between. Germline V lookup: CDR1 SGDLS, CDR2 YYNGEE. The CDR3 sequence is 13 residues long.

This chain connects TRBV24-1 to TRBJ1-1; 7 bases align to TRBD1. The CDR3 covers 14 residues. Germline-derived CDR1 and CDR2 are KGHDR and SFDVKD. V was pared by 4 bases and J by 11 bases, with 12 bases of the junction left unmatched. The CDR3 here is CATSDNYQGGRAFF. CDR3 in DNA: TGTGCCACCAGTGACAATTATCAGGGGGGAAGGGCTTTCTTT.

The chain links TRBV11-2 to TRBJ2-5; the D gene is possibly TRBD2 (6 bases). The CDR3 length is 14 residues. V dropped 5 bases and J dropped 4 bases, with 14 bases sitting between them. The germline V gene encodes CDR1 SGHAT and CDR2 FQNNGV. The CDR3 DNA sequence: TGTGCCAGCAGCCCTGGGACTGTGGGAGAGACCCAGTACTTC. Its translation is CASSPGTVGETQYF. Using reference TRBV11-2 and TRBJ2-5 for the parts outside the CDR3, the full variable domain is EAGVAQSPRYKIIEKRQSVAFWCNPISGHATLYWYQQILGQGPKLLIQFQNNGVVDDSQLPKDRFSAERLKGVDSTLKIQPAKLEDSAVYLCASSPGTVGETQYFGPGTRLLVL.

The rearrangement joins TRBV28 to TRBJ1-2, with 7 bases matching TRBD1. The CDR3 sequence is 14 residues long. Germline CDR1 is MDHEN and CDR2 is SYDVKM. V trimming: 8 bases; J trimming: 4 bases; junction bases outside the gene matches: 10. The CDR3 DNA is TGTGCCAGCCGCCCACAGGGGCGACTCTATGGCTACACCTTC. Encoded protein: CASRPQGRLYGYTF.

The rearrangement uses TRBV19 and TRBJ2-3; 7 bases align to TRBD2. With 5 bases clipped from V and 2 bases from J, the junction kept 7 bases outside the gene matches. Germline CDR1 and CDR2: LNHDA and SQIVND (reference sequence). The CDR3 is 15 residues long. The CDR3 sequence is CASSGGAGSTDTQYF. DNA of the CDR3: TGTGCCAGTAGTGGGGGAGCGGGGTCCACAGATACGCAGTATTTT. The full variable domain, its missing parts supplied by reference TRBV19 and TRBJ2-3, is DGGITQSPKYLFRKEGQNVTLSCEQNLNHDAMYWYRQDPGQGLRLIYYSQIVNDFQKGDIAEGYSVSREKKESFPLTVTSAQKNPTAFYLCASSGGAGSTDTQYFGPGTRLTVL.

A few counts support this clone. The chain combines TRBV5-1 with TRBJ2-1; TRBD2 is a possible D gene (6 bases). The CDR3 runs to 16 residues. Trimming removed 0 bases from V and 9 bases from J, with 19 bases in between. Germline values: CDR1 SGHRS, CDR2 YFSETQ. The CDR3 reads CASSLGGTGQGGEQFF. In nucleotides, the CDR3 is TGCGCCAGCAGCTTGGGTGGAACCGGTCAGGGAGGTGAGCAGTTCTTC.

V and J are TRBV7-6 and TRBJ2-5, with 7 bases lining up with TRBD1. Germline CDR1 reads SGHVS; CDR2 reads FNYEAQ. Trimming removed 3 bases from V and 2 bases from J; junction bases left unmatched: 6. The CDR3 extends over 15 amino acids. In nucleotides, the CDR3 is TGTGCCAGCAGCTTCCCCGGGACAGAGCAAGAGACCCAGTACTTC. Protein: CASSFPGTEQETQYF.

The chain uses TRBV5-1 and TRBJ1-2; 8 nucleotides agree with TRBD1. The CDR3 runs 14 residues. CDR1 and CDR2 (germline): SGHRS, YFSETQ. Unmatched junction bases numbered 4, after V lost 4 bases and J lost 2 bases. CDR3 in amino acids: CASSRTGKNYGYTF. The CDR3 DNA sequence: TGCGCCAGCAGCCGGACAGGGAAAAACTATGGCTACACCTTC.

The genes are TRBV5-1 and TRBJ2-4, with a tentative D call TRBD2 (6 bases). In germline, CDR1 is SGHRS, CDR2 YFSETQ. Trimming stripped 0 bases from V and 0 bases from J, with 10 bases between. This CDR3 region has 16 residues. CDR3 sequence reads: CASSLVGTLAKNIQYF. The CDR3 DNA reads TGCGCCAGCAGCTTGGTAGGGACTCTAGCCAAAAACATTCAGTACTTC.

This chain links TRBV5-1 with TRBJ2-3, with a weak D call TRBD2 (5 bases). Germline lookup yields CDR1 SGHRS and CDR2 YFSETQ. The CDR3 is made up of 15 amino acids. V was trimmed by 4 bases and J by 1 base, leaving 13 bases between them. CDR3: CASSPRLSRTDTQYF. CDR3 in DNA: TGCGCCAGCAGCCCGCGACTATCCCGCACAGATACGCAGTATTTT. The variable domain in full, with the rest retrieved from reference TRBV5-1 and TRBJ2-3, is KAGVTQTPRYLIKTRGQQVTLSCSPISGHRSVSWYQQTPGQGLQFLFEYFSETQRNKGNFPGRFSGRQFSNSRSEMNVSTLELGDSALYLCASSPRLSRTDTQYFGPGTRLTVL.

CDR3 residues: CASSVGSRRGYTGELFF. The DNA for the CDR3 is TGTGCCAGCAGTGTTGGATCCCGCAGGGGGTACACCGGGGAGCTGTTTTTT. This chain uses TRBV6-1 with TRBJ2-2; 7 nucleotides match TRBD1. Per the germline V gene, CDR1 is MNHNS and CDR2 is SASEGT. The CDR3 spans 17 residues. The trim removed 4 bases at V and 3 bases at J, leaving 11 bases unmatched.

This clone has only a few counts. This chain links TRBV5-4 with TRBJ2-3; TRBD2 matches 12 bases. The CDR3 has 15 amino acids. Losses at the gene ends were 3 bases for V and 7 bases for J; bases not matched to a gene: 6. CDR1 and CDR2 (germline): SGHNT, YYREEE (reference sequence). In DNA form, the CDR3 reads TGTGCCAGCAGCTCGGGACTAGCGGGTGTAAATACGCAGTATTTT. Protein sequence: CASSSGLAGVNTQYF. Supplemented by reference TRBV5-4 and TRBJ2-3, the full variable domain reads ETGVTQSPTHLIKTRGQQVTLRCSSQSGHNTVSWYQQALGQGPQFIFQYYREEENGRGNFPPRFSGLQFPNYSSELNVNALELDDSALYLCASSSGLAGVNTQYFGPGTRLTVL.

This chain's CDR3 is CASSLMVAGGASTDTQYF. The CDR3 bases are TGCGCCAGCAGCTTGATGGTAGCGGGGGGCGCTAGCACAGATACGCAGTATTTT. V and J are TRBV5-1 and TRBJ2-3, with 10 bases matching TRBD2. J was trimmed by 0 bases and V by 1 base; bases with no gene match: 8. CDR1 is SGHRS and CDR2 is YFSETQ in the germline V gene. The CDR3 sequence is 18 residues long.

V gene TRBV9 combines with J gene TRBJ2-1, with D tentatively TRBD2 (6 bases). V was pared by 5 bases and J by 10 bases, with 19 bases between. Germline V gene data show CDR1 as SGDLS and CDR2 as YYNGEE. The CDR3 sequence is 14 residues long. CDR3 region: CASRQELSGGEQFF. CDR3 bases: TGTGCCAGCAGGCAAGAGCTTAGCGGCGGCGAGCAGTTCTTC.

This clone occurred once. The chain links TRBV12-3 or TRBV12-4 to TRBJ2-3; 9 bases align to TRBD2. J lost 5 bases, V lost 7 bases, and 4 bases had no gene match. The CDR3 spans 13 residues. The CDR3 reads CASTLSGGDTQYF. The CDR3 coding sequence is TGTGCCAGCACCCTTAGCGGGGGAGATACGCAGTATTTT.

This clone was observed a handful of times. This chain links TRBV24-1 with TRBJ2-2; the match to TRBD1 covers 12 bases. Trimming removed 4 bases from V and 0 bases from J; junction bases left unmatched: 5. The V gene's germline CDR1 is KGHDR and CDR2 SFDVKD. The CDR3 covers 18 residues. The CDR3 region has the DNA TGTGCCACCAGTGACTACGGGACAGGGGGCGCGAACACCGGGGAGCTGTTTTTT. Its translation is CATSDYGTGGANTGELFF.

The chain uses TRBV3-1 (or the pseudogene TRBV3-2) and TRBJ2-1; perhaps TRBD2 as D (6 bases). The CDR3 is 15 amino acids. V lost 1 base, J lost 6 bases, and 13 bases lay in between. Germline V lookup: CDR1 LGHDT, CDR2 YNNKEL (reference sequence). CDR3 residues: CASSQAGGVTNEQFF. The CDR3 DNA is TGTGCCAGCAGCCAAGCTGGCGGGGTCACCAATGAGCAGTTCTTC.

The genes are TRBV1 and TRBJ2-7; the table's D call, TRBD1, was not checked against the DNA. TRBV1 is a recognized pseudogene. The CDR3 runs to 16 residues. The CDR3 loop is CTSSPDPGQQSYEQYF. The CDR3 region has the DNA TGCACCAGCAGCCCTGACCCGGGACAGCAATCCTACGAGCAGTACTTC.

Written as DNA, the CDR3 is TGCGCCAGCAGCCTAGGGACAGCTGAGAATCAGCCCCAGCATTTT. It translates to CASSLGTAENQPQHF. V gene TRBV5-1 combines with J gene TRBJ1-5; TRBD1 matches 7 bases. Trimming removed 4 bases from V and 4 bases from J; junction bases left unmatched: 8. The germline CDR1 and CDR2 sequences are SGHRS and YFSETQ. This CDR3 is built from 15 residues. The full variable domain, in which reference TRBV5-1 and TRBJ1-5 provide the parts outside the CDR3, is KAGVTQTPRYLIKTRGQQVTLSCSPISGHRSVSWYQQTPGQGLQFLFEYFSETQRNKGNFPGRFSGRQFSNSRSEMNVSTLELGDSALYLCASSLGTAENQPQHFGDGTRLSIL.

This clone was counted once. V gene TRBV2 combines with J gene TRBJ2-5; 14 nucleotides agree with TRBD2. Germline V gene data show CDR1 as SNHLY and CDR2 as FYNNEI. Trimming at V came to 4 bases and at J to 5 bases, leaving 9 bases not matched to a gene. The CDR3 length is 17 residues. CDR3 in amino acids: CASSGSGLAGGGETQYF. The DNA for the CDR3 is TGTGCCAGCAGTGGATCAGGACTAGCGGGGGGCGGGGAGACCCAGTACTTC.